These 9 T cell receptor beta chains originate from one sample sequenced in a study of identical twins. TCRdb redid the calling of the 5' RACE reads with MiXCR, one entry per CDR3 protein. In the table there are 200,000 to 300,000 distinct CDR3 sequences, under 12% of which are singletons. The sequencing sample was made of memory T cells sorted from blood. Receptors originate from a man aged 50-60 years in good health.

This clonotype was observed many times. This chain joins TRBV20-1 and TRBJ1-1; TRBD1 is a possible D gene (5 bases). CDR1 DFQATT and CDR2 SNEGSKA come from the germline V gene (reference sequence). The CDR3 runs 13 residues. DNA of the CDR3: TGCAGCGCCGATCAGGACACGAACACTGAAGCTTTCTTT. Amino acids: CSADQDTNTEAFF.

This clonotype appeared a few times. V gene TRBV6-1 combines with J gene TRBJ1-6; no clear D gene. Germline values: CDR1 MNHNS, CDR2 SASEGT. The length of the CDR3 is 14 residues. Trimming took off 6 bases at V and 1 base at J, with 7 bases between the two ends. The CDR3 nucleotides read TGTGCCAGCAGGGCCAATTCCTATAATTCACCCCTCCACTTT. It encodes CASRANSYNSPLHF.

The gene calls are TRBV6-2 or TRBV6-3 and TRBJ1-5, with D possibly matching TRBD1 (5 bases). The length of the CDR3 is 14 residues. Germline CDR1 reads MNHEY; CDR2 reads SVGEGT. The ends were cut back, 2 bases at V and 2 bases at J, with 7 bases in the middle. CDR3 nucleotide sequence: TGTGCCAGCAGTTACGGCAGGGGCAATCAGCCCCAGCATTTT. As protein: CASSYGRGNQPQHF.

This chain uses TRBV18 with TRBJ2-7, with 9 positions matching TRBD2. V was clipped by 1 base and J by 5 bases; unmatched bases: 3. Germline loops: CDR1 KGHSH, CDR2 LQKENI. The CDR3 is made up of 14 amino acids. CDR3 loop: CASSPRREGHEQYF. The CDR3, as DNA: TGTGCCAGCTCACCACGGCGGGAGGGCCACGAGCAGTACTTC.

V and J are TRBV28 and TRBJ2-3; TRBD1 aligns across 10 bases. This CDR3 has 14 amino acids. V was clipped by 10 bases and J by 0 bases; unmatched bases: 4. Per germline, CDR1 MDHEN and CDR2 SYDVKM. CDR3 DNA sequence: TGTGCCACCCTGGACAGGGGGAGCACAGATACGCAGTATTTT. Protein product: CATLDRGSTDTQYF.

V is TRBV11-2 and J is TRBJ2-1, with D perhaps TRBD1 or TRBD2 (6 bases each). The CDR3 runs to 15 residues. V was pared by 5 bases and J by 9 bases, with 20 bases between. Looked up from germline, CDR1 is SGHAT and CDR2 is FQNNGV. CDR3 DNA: TGTGCCAGCAGCCCCAACCGGGGGCCTAGCTCTGAGCAGTTCTTC. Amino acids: CASSPNRGPSSEQFF.

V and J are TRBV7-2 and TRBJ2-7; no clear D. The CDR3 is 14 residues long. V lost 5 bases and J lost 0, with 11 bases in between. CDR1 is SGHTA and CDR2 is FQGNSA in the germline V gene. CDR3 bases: TGTGCCAGCAGCCCCCAGTGGACCTCCTACGAGCAGTACTTC. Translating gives CASSPQWTSYEQYF.

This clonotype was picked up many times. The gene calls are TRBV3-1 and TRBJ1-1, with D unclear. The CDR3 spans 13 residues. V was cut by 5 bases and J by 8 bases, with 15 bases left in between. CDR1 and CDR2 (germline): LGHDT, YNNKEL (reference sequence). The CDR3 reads CASSFGRDGEAFF. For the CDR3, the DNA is TGTGCCAGCAGCTTCGGACGGGATGGGGAAGCTTTCTTT.

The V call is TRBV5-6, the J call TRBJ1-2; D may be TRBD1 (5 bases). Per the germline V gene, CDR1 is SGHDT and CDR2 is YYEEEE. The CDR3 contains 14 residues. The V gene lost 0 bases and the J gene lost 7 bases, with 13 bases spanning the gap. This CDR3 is CASSLVRGEGGYTF. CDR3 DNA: TGTGCCAGCAGCTTGGTACGGGGCGAGGGTGGCTACACCTTC.